The next 25 T cell receptor beta chains were all read from a single sample in a study of response to subunit inactivated influenza vaccine. TCRdb ran MiXCR on the RT-PCR reads and lists one entry per CDR3 protein. There are more than 400,000 distinct CDR3 sequences in the sample; 7.2% occur only once, and around 12% lies in the top ten. The starting material was PBMCs from blood, obtained less than 30 months after vaccination. These receptors all come from a man between 50 and 69 years old who received an inactivated influenza vaccine.

In this sample, this clonotype turned up a few times. CDR3 coding DNA: TGTGCCAGCAGGCGGGGACGGCACTACGAGCAGTACTTC. Its translation: CASRRGRHYEQYF. The chain joins TRBV27 to TRBJ2-7; perhaps TRBD2 as D (6 bases). In germline, CDR1 is MNHEY, CDR2 SMNVEV (reference sequence). CDR3 size: 13 residues. Trimming pared 6 bases from V and 3 bases from J, leaving 12 bases between.

A note on this clonotype: A read error may account for a junction end that differs from germline. The chain couples TRBV5-1 to TRBJ2-2, with D perhaps TRBD2 (5 bases). Germline assignment: CDR1 SGHRS and CDR2 YFSETQ. This CDR3 has 16 residues. For the CDR3, the DNA is TGCGCCAGCAGGGGCTCGTTGACTTGGAACACCGGGGAGCCGTTTTTT. Translating gives CASRGSLTWNTGEPFF.

This clonotype has more than one count but fewer than ten. The J gene is TRBJ1-5, the V gene TRBV11-2; 8 nucleotides agree with TRBD1. Germline-derived CDR1 and CDR2 are SGHAT and FQNNGV. This CDR3 contains 14 residues. The V and J ends lost 5 bases and 4 bases, in that order; junction bases with no gene match: 4. This CDR3 reads CASSEGTGNQPQHF. Here the CDR3 DNA reads TGTGCCAGCAGCGAAGGGACAGGTAATCAGCCCCAGCATTTT. Combining the CDR3 with reference TRBV11-2 and TRBJ1-5 gives the whole variable domain EAGVAQSPRYKIIEKRQSVAFWCNPISGHATLYWYQQILGQGPKLLIQFQNNGVVDDSQLPKDRFSAERLKGVDSTLKIQPAKLEDSAVYLCASSEGTGNQPQHFGDGTRLSIL.

This clonotype was seen more than once but under ten times. V usage is TRBV20-1 and J usage is TRBJ2-3, with 11 bases identical to TRBD2. CDR3 length: 15 residues. V shed 1 base, J shed 4 bases, and the junction held 4 bases outside the gene matches. Per the germline V gene, CDR1 is DFQATT and CDR2 is SNEGSKA (reference sequence). The CDR3 DNA follows: TGCAGTGCTAGAGCCGTGACTAGCGGGGCAGATACGCAGTATTTT. Residues: CSARAVTSGADTQYF.

The sample holds many counts of this clonotype. The gene calls are TRBV4-2 and TRBJ2-3, with D possibly being TRBD1 or TRBD2 (6 bases each). The V end was cut by 0 bases, the J end by 2 bases, with 12 bases between. Per germline, CDR1 LGHNA and CDR2 YNFKEQ. This CDR3 region has 16 residues. The CDR3 DNA is TGTGCCAGCAGCCAAGACGAGGGGGGACCCACAGATACGCAGTATTTT. As protein: CASSQDEGGPTDTQYF.

This clonotype was recorded many times. V and J are TRBV24-1 and TRBJ2-1, with a weak D call TRBD1 (6 bases). The germline V gene has CDR1 KGHDR and CDR2 SFDVKD. CDR3 size: 14 residues. V lost 10 bases, J lost 1 base, and 13 bases lay in between. In nucleotides, the CDR3 is TGTGCCACTAGGGGGTCGGGGTCCTACAATGAGCAGTTCTTC. Protein product: CATRGSGSYNEQFF.

This clonotype was found a few times. Here the CDR3 DNA reads TGTGCCAGCAGCGGAGGGACAGCCTTTAGCACCTATGGCTACACCTTC. Translating it yields CASSGGTAFSTYGYTF. J is TRBJ1-2 and V is TRBV6-1; 7 bases align to TRBD1. The germline V gene has CDR1 MNHNS and CDR2 SASEGT. This CDR3 has 16 residues. J gave up 4 bases and V 6 bases, and 14 bases lay outside the gene matches.

The rearrangement links TRBV3-1 to TRBJ2-7; no reliable D call. The CDR3 is 15 residues long. Germline CDR1 reads LGHDT; CDR2 reads YNNKEL (reference sequence). Trimming stripped 1 base from V and 0 bases from J, with 10 bases between. CDR3 loop: CASSQGLLNSYEQYF. The CDR3 nucleotides are TGTGCCAGCAGCCAAGGGCTGCTGAACTCCTACGAGCAGTACTTC.

This clonotype has a count of ten or more. The chain uses TRBV2 and TRBJ2-2; 7 bases map to TRBD1. CDR1 is SNHLY, CDR2 FYNNEI, per germline. The J segment lost 3 bases and the V segment lost 3 bases, leaving 7 bases of the junction unmatched. CDR3 size: 16 residues. CDR3: CASSDLGDSYTGELFF. CDR3 sequence (DNA): TGTGCCAGCAGTGATTTGGGGGACAGCTACACCGGGGAGCTGTTTTTT.

The chain joins TRBV12-3 or TRBV12-4 to TRBJ1-2; no firm D call. There are 12 residues in the CDR3. Trimming took 3 bases from V and 8 from J, leaving 10 bases between them. This chain's CDR3 is CASSFGLRGYTF. CDR3 in DNA: TGTGCCAGCAGTTTCGGATTAAGAGGCTACACCTTC.

This clonotype was picked up a small number of times. The V and J genes are TRBV12-3 or TRBV12-4 and TRBJ2-2, with no clear D. The CDR3 totals 13 residues. V was clipped by 8 bases and J by 4 bases, with 11 bases between them. The CDR3 here is CASLPWSTGELFF. The CDR3 bases are TGTGCCAGCCTACCGTGGTCCACCGGGGAGCTGTTTTTT.

This clonotype has only a few counts. V usage is TRBV24-1 and J usage is TRBJ2-3; D is uncertain. The CDR3 is 11 residues long. Germline V lookup: CDR1 KGHDR, CDR2 SFDVKD. The ends were cut back, 9 bases at V and 5 bases at J, with 8 bases in the middle. CDR3 sequence (DNA): TGTGCCACCGCTTTGGGAGATACGCAGTATTTT. This codes for CATALGDTQYF.

This clonotype was observed a handful of times. The chain's CDR3 is CASSVDVGSSGNTIYF. DNA for the CDR3: TGTGCCAGCAGCGTAGATGTCGGGAGCTCTGGAAACACCATATATTTT. The V call is TRBV9, the J call TRBJ1-3; D unclear. Germline CDR1 is SGDLS and CDR2 is YYNGEE. The CDR3 has 16 residues. Trimming removed 0 bases from V and 0 bases from J, with 10 bases in between. The full variable domain, completed using reference TRBV9 and TRBJ1-3, is DSGVTQTPKHLITATGQRVTLRCSPRSGDLSVYWYQQSLDQGLQFLIQYYNGEERAKGNILERFSAQQFPDLHSELNLSSLELGDSALYFCASSVDVGSSGNTIYFGEGSWLTVV.

This clonotype has a handful of counts. The chain is built from TRBV20-1 and TRBJ1-6; D ambiguous. Germline lookup yields CDR1 DFQATT and CDR2 SNEGSKA (reference sequence). The CDR3 consists of 15 residues. Between the trimmed V and J ends, which lost 0 bases and 10 bases, there was a span of 16 bases. Here the CDR3 DNA reads TGCAGTGCTAGAGAAGTTAGTATAGGGTTGTCACCCCTCCACTTT. Translation gives CSAREVSIGLSPLHF.

This clonotype was detected only a few times. This chain connects TRBV3-1 to TRBJ2-3; the match to TRBD1 covers 12 bases. Germline V gene sequence: CDR1 LGHDT, CDR2 YNNKEL (reference sequence). J was trimmed by 1 base and V by 0 bases; bases with no gene match: 5. The CDR3 runs to 18 residues. The CDR3 spells CASSQEGGTGGGTDTQYF. CDR3 coding DNA: TGTGCCAGCAGCCAAGAGGGAGGGACAGGGGGCGGCACAGATACGCAGTATTTT.

V and J are TRBV10-3 and TRBJ2-7; 11 bases line up with TRBD2. Germline assignment: CDR1 ENHRY and CDR2 SYGVKD. The junction had 7 bases not matched to a gene; V was cut back by 2 bases and J by 4 bases. The CDR3 length is 16 residues. CDR3 loop: CAISEATSGKEYEQYF. CDR3 nucleotide sequence: TGTGCCATCAGTGAGGCGACTAGCGGGAAAGAGTACGAGCAGTACTTC.

This clonotype was seen a handful of times. V is TRBV20-1 and J is TRBJ2-1; 10 bases are shared with TRBD2. Germline CDR1 is DFQATT and CDR2 is SNEGSKA (reference sequence). V trimming: 4 bases; J trimming: 12 bases; junction bases outside the gene matches: 21. This CDR3 is 17 amino acids long. The CDR3 bases are TGCAGTGCTATGATGGGACCAGCGGGAGGGCCTTTCATGGGGCAGTTCTTC. Translation gives CSAMMGPAGGPFMGQFF.

This clonotype was counted at least ten times. The chain carries TRBV3-1 and TRBJ1-6; D uncertain. Trimming shortened V by 5 bases and J by 4 bases, and 9 bases separated the two germline ends. Germline-derived CDR1 and CDR2 are LGHDT and YNNKEL (reference sequence). The CDR3 extends over 14 amino acids. CDR3 sequence reads: CASSKLQYNSPLHF. The DNA of the CDR3 is TGTGCCAGCAGCAAGTTACAGTATAATTCACCCCTCCACTTT.

This clonotype occurred many times. This chain connects TRBV6-5 to TRBJ2-2; TRBD1 might be the D (7 bases). Germline V CDR1 and CDR2: MNHEY, SVGAGI. CDR3 length: 11 amino acids. The V gene lost 10 bases and the J gene lost 6 bases, with 9 bases spanning the gap. CDR3 region: CATRGAGELFF. The CDR3 DNA reads TGTGCCACCAGGGGGGCCGGGGAGCTGTTTTTT.

The rearrangement links TRBV11-2 to TRBJ2-5; weak D call: TRBD2 (6 bases). Germline V lookup: CDR1 SGHAT, CDR2 FQNNGV. This CDR3 is built from 14 residues. The V and J ends lost 4 bases and 4 bases respectively, with 13 bases between them. In DNA form, the CDR3 reads TGTGCCAGCAGCTCAGAGCGGGTAGGAGAGACCCAGTACTTC. Encoded protein: CASSSERVGETQYF. Full variable domain (outside the CDR3, taken from reference TRBV11-2 and TRBJ2-5): EAGVAQSPRYKIIEKRQSVAFWCNPISGHATLYWYQQILGQGPKLLIQFQNNGVVDDSQLPKDRFSAERLKGVDSTLKIQPAKLEDSAVYLCASSSERVGETQYFGPGTRLLVL.

This clonotype was counted ten times or more. The chain employs TRBV7-2 and TRBJ2-5; D is perhaps TRBD1 (6 bases). With 1 base removed from V and 4 bases from J, the gap between germline ends came to 7 bases. The CDR3 covers 13 residues. Looked up from germline, CDR1 is SGHTA and CDR2 is FQGNSA. In nucleotides, the CDR3 is TGTGCCAGCAGCTTAGGCAGGGGAGAGACCCAGTACTTC. It codes for CASSLGRGETQYF.

The table lists this clonotype with many counts. The gene calls are TRBV7-9 and TRBJ2-2, with 7 bases fitting TRBD2. CDR3 length equals 15 residues. CDR1 is SEHNR, CDR2 FQNEAQ, per germline (reference sequence). Trimming removed 5 bases from V and 4 bases from J; junction bases left unmatched: 7. CDR3 loop: CASSLTASGTGELFF. CDR3 bases: TGTGCCAGCAGCCTGACCGCTAGCGGCACCGGGGAGCTGTTTTTT.

The table lists this clonotype with many counts. The chain joins TRBV3-1 to TRBJ2-7; the D is unclear. CDR1 is LGHDT, CDR2 YNNKEL, per germline (reference sequence). The CDR3 is 14 amino acids. V was shortened by 0 bases and J by 0 bases, with 6 bases between the two germline ends. DNA of the CDR3: TGTGCCAGCAGCCAAGATCCAGGCTCCTACGAGCAGTACTTC. Its translation is CASSQDPGSYEQYF.

This clonotype has just a few counts. This chain's CDR3 is CASSLRGRGVNQPQHF. The DNA of the CDR3 is TGTGCCAGCAGTTTGCGGGGGCGCGGTGTGAATCAGCCCCAGCATTTT. The chain employs TRBV12-3 or TRBV12-4 and TRBJ1-5, with a tentative D call TRBD1 (6 bases). The CDR3 totals 16 residues. V lost 3 bases and J lost 4, with 16 bases in between.

This clonotype has a handful of counts. V and J are TRBV20-1 and TRBJ2-7; D remains ambiguous. CDR1 and CDR2 from the germline V gene are DFQATT and SNEGSKA (reference sequence). Trimming left V 5 bases short and J 0 bases short, with 14 bases between. The CDR3 length is 14 residues. For the CDR3, the DNA is TGCAGTGCTGGAACCAGATATCTCTCCTACGAGCAGTACTTC. Translating gives CSAGTRYLSYEQYF.